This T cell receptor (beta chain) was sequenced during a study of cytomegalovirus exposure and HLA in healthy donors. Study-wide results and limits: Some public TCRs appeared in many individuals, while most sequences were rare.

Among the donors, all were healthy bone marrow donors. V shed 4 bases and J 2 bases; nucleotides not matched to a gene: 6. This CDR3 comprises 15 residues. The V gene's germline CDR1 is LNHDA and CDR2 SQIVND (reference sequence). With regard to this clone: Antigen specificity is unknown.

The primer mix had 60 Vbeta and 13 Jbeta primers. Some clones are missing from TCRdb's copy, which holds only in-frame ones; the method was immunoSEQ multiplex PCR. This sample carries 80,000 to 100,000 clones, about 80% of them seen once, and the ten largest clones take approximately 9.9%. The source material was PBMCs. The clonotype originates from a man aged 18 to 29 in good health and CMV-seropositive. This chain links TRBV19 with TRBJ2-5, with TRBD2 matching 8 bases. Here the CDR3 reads CASSSIAGKQETQYF. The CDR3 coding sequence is TGTGCCAGTAGTAGTATAGCGGGGAAGCAAGAGACCCAGTACTTC.